These T cell receptor beta chains were read from a single sample in a study of T cell responses to AZD1222 COVID-19 vaccine. Some clones are missing from TCRdb's copy, which holds only in-frame ones; the method was immunoSEQ multiplex PCR. Here the sample spans roughly 120,000 clones, 92% being singletons. The sequences come from peripheral blood, collected 28 days after the second AZD1222 dose. These receptors all come from an adult who received the AZD1222 COVID-19 vaccine. The CDR3 runs from the conserved cysteine through the conserved F or W. D genes are given only for firm matches. Where a row states a size, it is once, few, many or the class of an expanded clone; other rows omit it.

V	D	size	J	DNA	CDR3
TRBV5-1	-	-	TRBJ2-2	TGCGCCAGCTGGGCGGCGGCGAACACCGGGGAGCTGTTTTTT	CASWAAANTGELFF
TRBV11-3	-	-	TRBJ2-3	TGTGCCAGCAGCGCCCCCGGGACTCATACGCAGTATTTT	CASSAPGTHTQYF
TRBV28	TRBD2	few	TRBJ2-7	TGTGCCAGCAGCCGAAGCGGGAGTGGGTACGAGCAGTACTTC	CASSRSGSGYEQYF
TRBV7-2	TRBD2	-	TRBJ2-1	TGTGCCAGCAGCTTAGGTAGCGGGGGGACCTACAATGAGCAGTTCTTC	CASSLGSGGTYNEQFF
TRBV6-2/TRBV6-3	TRBD1	-	TRBJ2-7	TGTGCCAGCAGTCCCCGGGACAGGAACTACGAGCAGTACTTC	CASSPRDRNYEQYF
TRBV5-1	TRBD2	-	TRBJ2-5	TGCGCCAGCAGCACTGCTAGCGGGGGAGAGACCCAGTACTTC	CASSTASGGETQYF
TRBV3-1/TRBV3-2	-	-	TRBJ1-4	TGTGCCAGCAGCCAAGTAAGAAATAATGAAAAACTGTTTTTT	CASSQVRNNEKLFF
TRBV5-1	-	-	TRBJ2-1	TGCGCCAGCAGCTTGGAAAGCCTAGCGCCCATGAATGAGCAGTTCTTC	CASSLESLAPMNEQFF
TRBV4-1	-	-	TRBJ2-2	TGCGCCAGCAGCCAAGATCAAGGGAGCACCGGGGAGCTGTTTTTT	CASSQDQGSTGELFF
TRBV10-3	-	once	TRBJ1-1	TGTGCCATGCAGGACAGTATGAACACTGAAGCTTTCTTT	CAMQDSMNTEAFF
TRBV4-1	TRBD1	-	TRBJ2-7	TGCGCCAGCAGCCAAGAATCGGGACAGAGCTCCTACGAGCAGTACTTC	CASSQESGQSSYEQYF
TRBV2	-	-	TRBJ2-7	TGTGCCAGCAGGGAACGTTCGCTCTCCTACGAGCAGTACTTC	CASRERSLSYEQYF
TRBV6-6	TRBD2	-	TRBJ2-7	TGTGCCAGCAGAAATATAGCGGGAGCATTATACGAGCAGTACTTC	CASRNIAGALYEQYF
TRBV5-4	-	-	TRBJ1-4	TGTGCCAGCAGCCCCAGCAGGGGTTTGGGTGAAAAACTGTTTTTT	CASSPSRGLGEKLFF
TRBV29-1	TRBD1	-	TRBJ2-3	TGCAGCGTCGCAACGGGACAGGGTACAGATACGCAGTATTTT	CSVATGQGTDTQYF
TRBV18	-	once	TRBJ1-5	TGTGCCAGCTCACCGGGGACGGATAGCAATCAGCCCCAGCATTTT	CASSPGTDSNQPQHF
TRBV7-9	-	-	TRBJ1-1	TGTGCCAGCAGTTTACAGGTGGTAGCTTTCTTT	CASSLQVVAFF
TRBV28	-	-	TRBJ1-1	TGTGCCAGCAGTTTATTGGCAGGAAACACTGAAGCTTTCTTT	CASSLLAGNTEAFF
TRBV28	TRBD1	-	TRBJ2-3	TGTGCCAGCAGTTTATCCATCCGCCTGAAGACAGGGCAAGATACGCAGTATTTT	CASSLSIRLKTGQDTQYF
TRBV2	-	-	TRBJ1-4	TGTGCCAGCACTGGAGGACCGGGTGTGTTTTTT	CASTGGPGVFF
TRBV4-1	-	-	TRBJ1-2	TGCGCCAGCAGCCAAGTTTCTCAAGATGGCTACACCTTC	CASSQVSQDGYTF
TRBV6-4	-	-	TRBJ2-1	TGTGCCAGCAGTGATCTGCTAGGCAGGGGCGTTAGCGAGCAGTTCTTC	CASSDLLGRGVSEQFF
TRBV20-1	TRBD2	-	TRBJ2-1	TGCAGTGCTAGTGAGCCAGCGGGAGGCTCCTACAATGAGCAGTTCTTC	CSASEPAGGSYNEQFF
TRBV11-1	-	-	TRBJ2-7	TGTGCCAGCAGCCGCACGGAAGCGGATCCGGAACAGTACTTC	CASSRTEADPEQYF
TRBV9	TRBD1	-	TRBJ2-5	TGTGCCAGCAGCCCCCCCCCGGCAGGGGGTGTCGAGACCCAGTACTTC	CASSPPPAGGVETQYF
TRBV4-1	TRBD2	-	TRBJ2-7	TGCGCCAGCAGCCAAGTTGAGGGAGGGTCTGGCGAGCAGTACTTC	CASSQVEGGSGEQYF
TRBV27	TRBD2	-	TRBJ2-2	TGTGCCAGCAGTCGCCTGACTAGCGCAAACACCGGGGAGCTGTTTTTT	CASSRLTSANTGELFF
TRBV5-6	-	-	TRBJ1-1	TGTGCCAGCAGCTTCAGGGTGAACACTGAAGCTTTCTTT	CASSFRVNTEAFF
TRBV28	-	-	TRBJ2-1	TGTGCCAGCAGTCAAGGAGGACCCGGTCGAAACAATGAGCAGTTCTTC	CASSQGGPGRNNEQFF
TRBV6-6	TRBD1	-	TRBJ2-5	TGTGCCAGCAGTTCCGAGACAGGGCCCCAAGAGACCCAGTACTTC	CASSSETGPQETQYF
TRBV7-8	-	-	TRBJ2-3	TGTGCCAGCAGCTTAGAGGGCGGCACAGATACGCAGTATTTT	CASSLEGGTDTQYF